This TCR beta chain was identified during a study of cytomegalovirus exposure and HLA in healthy donors. Study-wide points: Fewer N-insertions than the 666-donor mean were reportedly shown by an Asian-associated ancestry cluster in a later analysis. Immune exposure data for these donors was limited to CMV serostatus.

A note on this clone: Its antigen is undetermined.

In nominal health when sampled, donors likely had unrecorded immune exposures nonetheless. Primers for the PCR totalled 60 Vbeta and 13 Jbeta. TCRdb's copy holds only in-frame clones and misses some; the assay was immunoSEQ multiplex PCR. The table has some 99,000 clones, approximately 74% seen once. The sample comprised PBMCs. The sequence was obtained from a male donor in good health and CMV-seronegative.

CDR3 region: CASSTHSSVEQYF. The DNA of the CDR3 is TGTGCCAGCAGCACCCACAGTTCCGTCGAGCAGTACTTC. The chain carries TRBV7-2 and TRBJ2-7; D is unresolved. Germline V lookup: CDR1 SGHTA, CDR2 FQGNSA. The CDR3 covers 13 residues. The V and J ends lost 5 bases and 6 bases respectively, with 14 bases between them.